This paragraph covers one T cell receptor beta chain sequence. Its target is unknown. Libraries were prepared by immunoSEQ multiplex PCR; TCRdb keeps only in-frame clonotypes and omits some of them. The table lists tens of thousands of clones, around 83% of them singletons, with roughly a fifth in the top ten. The data derive from a study of identifying expanded T cells in peripheral blood. Overall study results and limits: Clone count variance between roughly 2-week samples rose with total template count. Technical replicates showed around 1.2 changed clones; two weeks 15 to 20; four weeks 19.

Collection occurred without any documented infections or immune events in donors. The sequence was obtained from a person between 18 and 75 years old in good health. Sequencing was performed on blood.

The CDR3 nucleotides are TGTGCCAGCAGTCCCGAAACCAACACTGAAGCTTTCTTT. It codes for CASSPETNTEAFF. The chain links TRBV9 to TRBJ1-1; D is undetermined. Between the trimmed V and J ends, which lost 5 bases and 2 bases, there was a span of 10 bases. The CDR3 consists of 13 residues. Germline values: CDR1 SGDLS, CDR2 YYNGEE.